The 19 T cell receptor beta chains below come from one sample, sequenced in a study of cytomegalovirus exposure and HLA in healthy donors. PCR amplification relied on 60 Vbeta primers (plus 13 Jbeta primers). This table comes from immunoSEQ multiplex PCR, and its TCRdb copy is limited to in-frame clones, with some not included. The sample includes about 120,000 clones, 77% of them seen just once. Sequencing was carried out using PBMCs. The receptors were gathered from a middle-aged man in good health and CMV-seropositive.

The chain links TRBV7-8 to TRBJ2-5, with 9 bases that match TRBD1. V shed 4 bases and J 2 bases; nucleotides not matched to a gene: 8. The CDR3 length is 16 residues. Germline CDR1 reads SGHVS; CDR2 reads FQNEAQ. As DNA, the CDR3 is TGTGCCAGCAGCTCCCGCCGGGACAGGGATCAAGAGACCCAGTACTTC. Protein product: CASSSRRDRDQETQYF.

The genes are TRBV28 and TRBJ1-1, with D possibly being TRBD1 (5 bases). This CDR3 comprises 14 residues. The germline V gene encodes CDR1 MDHEN and CDR2 SYDVKM. V lost 3 bases and J 0 bases, leaving 8 bases between the germline ends. This CDR3 reads CASSFGGMNTEAFF. CDR3 nucleotide sequence: TGTGCCAGCAGTTTCGGGGGTATGAACACTGAAGCTTTCTTT. Full variable domain (missing parts from reference TRBV28 and TRBJ1-1): DVKVTQSSRYLVKRTGEKVFLECVQDMDHENMFWYRQDPGLGLRLIYFSYDVKMKEKGDIPEGYSVSREKKERFSLILESASTNQTSMYLCASSFGGMNTEAFFGQGTRLTVV.

The table lists this clone with a count of one. The rearrangement links TRBV7-2 to TRBJ1-4, with D perhaps matching TRBD1 (5 bases). This CDR3 contains 16 residues. The germline V gene has CDR1 SGHTA and CDR2 FQGNSA. V was clipped by 4 bases and J by 2 bases, with 14 bases between them. CDR3 DNA sequence: TGTGCCAGCAGCTCCAGTGCTAGGGGCACTAATGAAAAACTGTTTTTT. Translation gives CASSSSARGTNEKLFF.

J is TRBJ1-6 and V is TRBV27; 7 nucleotides match TRBD1. The CDR3 totals 16 residues. Germline CDR1 MNHEY, CDR2 SMNVEV (reference sequence). After removal of 6 bases from V and 0 bases from J, the junction contained 5 bases not matched to a gene. CDR3 sequence: CASRGDSLSYNSPLHF. The CDR3 DNA reads TGTGCCAGCAGGGGGGACAGCCTCTCCTATAATTCACCCCTCCACTTT.

The chain uses TRBV18 and TRBJ1-5; no reliable D call. The germline CDR1 and CDR2 sequences are KGHSH and LQKENI. The CDR3 covers 15 residues. V was shortened by 6 bases and J by 3 bases, with 15 bases between the two germline ends. CDR3 nucleotides: TGTGCCAGCTCCCTGATGATGGAGCACAATCAGCCCCAGCATTTT. The encoded protein is CASSLMMEHNQPQHF.

The gene calls are TRBV27 and TRBJ1-1; TRBD1 aligns across 8 bases. The CDR3 has 14 residues. V gave up 5 bases and J gave up 0 bases; unmatched junction bases: 2. CDR1 and CDR2 (germline): MNHEY, SMNVEV (reference sequence). CDR3: CASSPTGVNTEAFF. The CDR3 DNA reads TGTGCCAGCAGTCCGACAGGGGTGAACACTGAAGCTTTCTTT.

The chain links TRBV6-5 to TRBJ1-1; 7 bases line up with TRBD1. With 2 bases clipped from V and 4 bases from J, the junction kept 4 bases outside the gene matches. The CDR3 runs to 14 residues. Germline loops: CDR1 MNHEY, CDR2 SVGAGI. The CDR3 spells CASSYGQGVTEAFF. CDR3 DNA: TGTGCCAGCAGTTACGGGCAGGGGGTCACTGAAGCTTTCTTT.

The chain recombines TRBV2 with TRBJ2-3; 13 positions agree with TRBD2. Per the germline V gene, CDR1 is SNHLY and CDR2 is FYNNEI. The CDR3 contains 15 residues. The J segment lost 8 bases and the V segment lost 4 bases, leaving 6 bases of the junction unmatched. CDR3 sequence: CASSGLAGGPTTQYF. In DNA form, the CDR3 reads TGTGCCAGCAGTGGACTAGCGGGGGGTCCCACTACGCAGTATTTT.

The chain links TRBV27 to TRBJ2-7; TRBD1 is a possible D gene (6 bases). V was shortened by 3 bases and J by 3 bases, with 18 bases between the two germline ends. CDR3 size: 16 residues. Germline values: CDR1 MNHEY, CDR2 SMNVEV (reference sequence). This CDR3 is CASSFGIRQGHYEQYF. CDR3 coding DNA: TGTGCCAGCAGTTTTGGCATTCGTCAGGGACACTACGAGCAGTACTTC.

CDR3 sequence reads: CASSLAGGSGETQYF. CDR3 coding DNA: TGTGCCAGCAGCTTGGCGGGGGGGTCGGGAGAGACCCAGTACTTC. This chain links TRBV5-4 with TRBJ2-5; 8 bases align to TRBD2. The germline V gene encodes CDR1 SGHNT and CDR2 YYREEE (reference sequence). CDR3 length: 15 amino acids. The trim removed 0 bases at V and 4 bases at J, leaving 5 bases unmatched.

The sample holds a few counts of this clone. The gene calls are TRBV5-5 and TRBJ1-5; 9 bases are a match to TRBD1. The V gene end was trimmed by 4 bases and the J gene end by 3 bases; junction bases not matched to a gene: 8. The CDR3 is 16 residues long. Per the germline V gene, CDR1 is SGHKS and CDR2 is YYEKEE (reference sequence). The CDR3 nucleotides are TGTGCCAGCAGCCCTACCGGGACAGGGAACAATCAGCCCCAGCATTTT. Amino acid sequence: CASSPTGTGNNQPQHF.

The genes are TRBV30 and TRBJ2-7, with D unclear. V was cut by 1 base and J by 3 bases, with 7 bases left in between. The CDR3 loop spans 12 amino acids. Germline V gives CDR1 GTSNPN, CDR2 SVGIG (reference sequence). In DNA, the CDR3 is TGTGCCTGGAGTGGCAACTTCTACGAGCAGTACTTC. The encoded protein is CAWSGNFYEQYF.

The chain employs TRBV6-5 and TRBJ1-6; 8 bases align to TRBD1. V was clipped by 2 bases and J by 11 bases; unmatched bases: 8. Germline assignment: CDR1 MNHEY and CDR2 SVGAGI. The CDR3 has 15 residues. The chain's CDR3 is CASSYRAGGEAPLHF. The CDR3 DNA follows: TGTGCCAGCAGTTACCGGGCAGGGGGCGAGGCACCCCTCCACTTT.

The chain combines TRBV15 with TRBJ2-3; TRBD2 might be the D (5 bases). Trimming removed 5 bases at V and 5 bases at J, with 14 bases between. Germline V CDR1 and CDR2: LNHNV, YYDKDF (reference sequence). This CDR3 contains 14 residues. The CDR3 spells CATSPQARGDTQYF. The CDR3 coding sequence is TGTGCCACCAGCCCCCAGGCCCGGGGAGATACGCAGTATTTT.

V gene TRBV29-1 combines with J gene TRBJ2-2; weak D call: TRBD1 (6 bases). The CDR3 is 14 residues long. V lost 6 bases and J lost 5, with 16 bases in between. Germline values: CDR1 SQVTM, CDR2 ANQGSEA. CDR3 region: CSVEPGQGTGELFF. CDR3 nucleotide sequence: TGCAGCGTAGAGCCGGGACAAGGGACCGGGGAGCTGTTTTTT.

V usage is TRBV6-1 and J usage is TRBJ2-2, with a weak D call TRBD1 (8 bases). Germline CDR1 and CDR2: MNHNS and SASEGT. The CDR3 totals 15 residues. Trimming removed 5 bases at V and 6 bases at J, with 16 bases between. The CDR3 nucleotides are TGTGCCAGCAGTAAGCAGGGGGCGGGAGCCGGGGAGCTGTTTTTT. Encoded protein: CASSKQGAGAGELFF.

The rearrangement links TRBV27 to TRBJ2-7, with TRBD1 identical over 9 bases. CDR1 is MNHEY and CDR2 is SMNVEV in the germline V gene (reference sequence). Losses at the gene ends were 1 base for V and 7 bases for J; bases not matched to a gene: 14. The CDR3 extends over 17 amino acids. The CDR3 protein is CASSLLPPGQGLGEQYF. In nucleotides, the CDR3 is TGTGCCAGCAGTTTATTGCCCCCGGGACAGGGTTTGGGGGAGCAGTACTTC.

The chain links TRBV5-1 to TRBJ2-6, with D possibly TRBD1 on 6 matching bases. Trimming left V 5 bases short and J 0 bases short, with 12 bases between. This CDR3 region has 16 residues. CDR1 SGHRS and CDR2 YFSETQ come from the germline V gene. This chain's CDR3 is CASRPPTGSGANVLTF. Here the CDR3 DNA reads TGCGCCAGCAGGCCCCCGACAGGCTCTGGGGCCAACGTCCTGACTTTC.

The chain recombines TRBV5-4 with TRBJ1-1; no clear D. This CDR3 is built from 16 residues. Germline CDR1 reads SGHNT; CDR2 reads YYREEE (reference sequence). Trimming pared 2 bases from V and 1 base from J, leaving 15 bases between. DNA of the CDR3: TGTGCCAGCAGCTTTGGACTTACCACGGGGAACACTGAAGCTTTCTTT. It codes for CASSFGLTTGNTEAFF.